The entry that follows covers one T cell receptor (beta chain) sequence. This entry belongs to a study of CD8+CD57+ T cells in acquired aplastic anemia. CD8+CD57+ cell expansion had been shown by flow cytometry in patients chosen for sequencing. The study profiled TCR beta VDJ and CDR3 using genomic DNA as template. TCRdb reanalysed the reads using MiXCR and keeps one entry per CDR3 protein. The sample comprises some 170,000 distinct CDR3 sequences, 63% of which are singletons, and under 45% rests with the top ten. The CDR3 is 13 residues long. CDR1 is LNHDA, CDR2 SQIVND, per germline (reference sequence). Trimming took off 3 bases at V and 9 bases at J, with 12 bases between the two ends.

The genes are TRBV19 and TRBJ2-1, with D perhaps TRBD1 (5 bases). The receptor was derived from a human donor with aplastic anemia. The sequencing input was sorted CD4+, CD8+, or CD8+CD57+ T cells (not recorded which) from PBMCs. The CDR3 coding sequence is TGTGCCAGTAGTATGAGACAGCACACTGAGCAGTTCTTC. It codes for CASSMRQHTEQFF.